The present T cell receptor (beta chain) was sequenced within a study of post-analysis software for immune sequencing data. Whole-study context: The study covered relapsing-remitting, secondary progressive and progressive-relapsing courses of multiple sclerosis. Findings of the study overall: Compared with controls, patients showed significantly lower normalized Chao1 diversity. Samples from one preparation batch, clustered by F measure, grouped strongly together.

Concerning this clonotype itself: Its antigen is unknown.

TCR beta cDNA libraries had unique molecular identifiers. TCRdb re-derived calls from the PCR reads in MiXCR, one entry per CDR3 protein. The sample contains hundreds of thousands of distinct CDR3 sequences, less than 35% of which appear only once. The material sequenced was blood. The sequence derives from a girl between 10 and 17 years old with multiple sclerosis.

CDR3 in amino acids: CASSEALRTSTDTQYF. In DNA form, the CDR3 reads TGTGCCAGCAGTGAAGCGCTTCGCACAAGCACAGATACGCAGTATTTT. This chain links TRBV6-1 with TRBJ2-3; no reliable D call. The V gene's germline CDR1 is MNHNS and CDR2 SASEGT. The CDR3 extends over 16 amino acids. V lost 0 bases and J 0 bases, leaving 10 bases between the germline ends.